These 9 T cell receptor beta chains were all obtained from the same sample, sequenced in a study of identifying expanded T cells in peripheral blood. The repertoire was sequenced with immunoSEQ multiplex PCR; TCRdb's copy has only in-frame clones and lacks some. Here the sample spans 70,000 to 100,000 clones, almost 90% being singletons. Sequenced input: blood. These receptors all stem from a person aged 18 to 75 in good health.

The chain employs TRBV7-9 and TRBJ2-3; TRBD1 or TRBD2 may be the D gene (5 bases each). Per germline, CDR1 SEHNR and CDR2 FQNEAQ (reference sequence). The CDR3 is 17 residues long. The V gene lost 3 bases and the J gene lost 1 base, with 17 bases spanning the gap. CDR3 protein: CASSFLSSVGGTDTQYF. The CDR3 DNA reads as TGTGCCAGCAGCTTCCTCTCCTCGGTGGGGGGCACAGATACGCAGTATTTT.

This clone has more than one count but fewer than ten. V and J are TRBV7-8 and TRBJ1-4, with TRBD1 matching over 7 bases. The germline CDR1 and CDR2 sequences are SGHVS and FQNEAQ. The CDR3 has 20 amino acids. V lost 4 bases and J lost 0; bases outside the gene matches: 17. In DNA, the CDR3 is TGTGCCAGCAGCTCAAAAGCCACAGGGGCTTTCCTTGCAACTAATGAAAAACTGTTTTTT. Amino acid sequence: CASSSKATGAFLATNEKLFF.

This chain joins TRBV28 and TRBJ2-7; TRBD1 might be the D (6 bases). This CDR3 has 14 residues. V was shortened by 6 bases and J by 2 bases, with 14 bases between the two germline ends. Germline V lookup: CDR1 MDHEN, CDR2 SYDVKM. CDR3 nucleotide sequence: TGTGCCAGCAGGGTGACAGGAACCGCCTACGAGCAGTACTTC. Protein product: CASRVTGTAYEQYF.

The chain is built from TRBV27 and TRBJ2-7; 10 nucleotides align to TRBD1. With 7 bases clipped from V and 2 bases from J, the junction kept 11 bases outside the gene matches. Germline CDR1 and CDR2: MNHEY and SMNVEV (reference sequence). This CDR3 region has 16 residues. The CDR3 DNA reads TGTGCCAGCAAGTTCGGTCCAGGGACAGGGGCCTACGAGCAGTACTTC. Protein sequence: CASKFGPGTGAYEQYF.

This chain links TRBV6-4 with TRBJ2-1; D uncertain. V lost 0 bases to trimming and J lost 7 bases, with 10 bases between them. The CDR3 totals 14 residues. Germline V gives CDR1 MRHNA, CDR2 SNTAGT. In DNA form, the CDR3 reads TGTGCCAGCAGTGACTCAGGGAATCAGAATGAGCAGTTCTTC. Translated: CASSDSGNQNEQFF.

This clone was seen only a few times. The J gene is TRBJ1-1, the V gene TRBV6-1, with D maybe TRBD1 (5 bases). The CDR3 contains 16 residues. V lost 0 bases, J lost 4 bases, and 15 bases lay in between. CDR1 is MNHNS, CDR2 SASEGT, per germline. Written as DNA, the CDR3 is TGTGCCAGCAGTGAAGCGCCTGGTCGTGGGGGCACTGAAGCTTTCTTT. Translation gives CASSEAPGRGGTEAFF.

The chain uses TRBV6-6 and TRBJ1-3, with 9 bases matching TRBD1. The germline gives CDR1 MNHNY, CDR2 SVGAGI (reference sequence). The length of the CDR3 is 14 residues. V lost 8 bases to trimming and J lost 4 bases; unmatched junction nucleotides: 6. CDR3 amino acids: CASVSQGAGNTIYF. The CDR3 DNA reads TGTGCCAGCGTGTCACAGGGGGCCGGAAACACCATATATTTT.

The chain uses TRBV5-1 and TRBJ1-6, with a tentative D call TRBD1 (6 bases). The germline V gene has CDR1 SGHRS and CDR2 YFSETQ. V lost 4 bases and J 8 bases, leaving 13 bases between the germline ends. The CDR3 loop spans 14 amino acids. The CDR3 DNA reads TGCGCCAGCAGCATAGGACAGACGCATTCACCCCTCCACTTT. Protein sequence: CASSIGQTHSPLHF.

The chain's CDR3 is CASSYGTGHTGELFF. The CDR3 coding sequence is TGTGCCAGCAGCTACGGGACAGGGCACACCGGGGAGCTGTTTTTT. This rearrangement joins TRBV5-6 to TRBJ2-2; 9 bases are a match to TRBD1. CDR1 is SGHDT and CDR2 is YYEEEE in the germline V gene. Trimming cost V 3 bases and J 3 bases; bases outside gene matches: 3. This CDR3 has 15 residues.